This T cell receptor beta chain was recovered during a study of cytomegalovirus exposure and HLA in healthy donors (TCRdb year 2017). Context from the whole study: According to an earlier analysis of 550 to 750 of the donors, about 179 million T cells yielded some 120 million unique TCR beta sequences and approximately 300 Gb of sequence data. Around 330 gigabases of sequencing data and roughly 80 million unique TCR sequences made up an early release that covered under 750 HLA-typed donors. A later genetic analysis took genome-wide SNP genotypes for about three fifths of the 666 donors and used that subset as a discovery cohort. An earlier analysis of 500 to 650 of the donors applied high-throughput TCR beta sequencing to assess whether each TCR beta V gene segment acted as functional or pseudogenic. The number of typed donors differed by locus: about 620-640 for A, B, C, DRB1 and DQB1; about 520 for DQA1; 606 for DPA1; and roughly 470 for DPB1. In a later analysis, previously published TCR beta repertoires from 666 donors were re-analyzed and high-resolution HLA genotyping was added so that TCR occurrence patterns could be studied. In the later analysis, no new phenotypic data were used to find candidate immune exposures; instead, reliance was placed on TCR beta sequences and their occurrence across donors. Among about 360 genotyped donors of the cohort, an average of about 240,000 unique TCR beta nucleotide sequences were sequenced per donor, roughly 18% of them non-productive. A separate validation cohort of 90 to 150 different subjects was used in addition to the 666-subject first cohort. Donor age, sex, ethnicity and CMV serostatus were compiled alongside the repertoire data. The aim of the study was to test whether cataloging public T cell receptors could identify signatures of past pathogen exposure. All discovery cohort repertoires had been generated on a single sequencing platform. To predict cytomegalovirus infection status, the study brought together high-throughput TCR immunosequencing, statistical association of individual TCRs with disease status, and machine learning. Several DR-DQ haplotypes were treated as single units for association and clustering because of strong linkage in the cohort. Among the roughly 400 genotyped donors, 75% to 90% belonged to the genetic ancestry cluster associated with self-reported Caucasian donors. Both class I and class II loci were covered by HLA typing, at four-digit resolution. Using immunosequencing, the study profiled T cell repertoires from 500 to 800 subjects and related those repertoires to cytomegalovirus serostatus. Study-wide conclusions, independent of this receptor: A later analysis found that HLA-associated TCR beta chains were more clonally expanded and had lower generation probabilities than equally common non-associated chains. A further reported finding was that TCR beta sequences accurately predicted the HLA-A and HLA-B alleles for most subjects in the first cohort. Correlated functional status among segregating V segments might reflect linkage disequilibrium, but an unknown experimental factor could not be ruled out. The only immune exposure information available for the cohort was CMV serostatus. This cohort had only TCR beta chains sequenced, and the lack of alpha or paired-chain data limited which features could be detected. About 15 rarely observed V segments, including chromosome 9 orphons, were excluded from the earlier analysis of about 610 of the donors because counts were too low. In the study, approximately 160 TCR beta chains were listed as associated with cytomegalovirus. The classifier was reported to diagnose cytomegalovirus status with high specificity and sensitivity in both the original cohort and the validation cohort. A group of highly shared sequence variants was considered likely to be a technical artifact of the sequencing pipeline. It was suggested by the authors that the approach could potentially be generalized to other disease states and immunological phenotypes. A later analysis found that TCR association rates varied across HLA loci, with DRB1 alleles showing the most associated TCRs and HLA-C alleles the fewest. According to a later genetic analysis, donors in an Asian-associated ancestry cluster had fewer N-insertions in productive TCRs than the approximately 710-donor mean. Sequencing depth was assumed to be roughly uniform across donors in the presence/absence analyses, though that assumption may not hold. An earlier analysis of approximately 590 of the donors showed that most TCR beta V segments appeared in productive rearrangements either about 87% or about 30% of the time, which broadly matched IMGT annotations. Across donors, most TCR sequences were observed very rarely, whereas some public TCRs were present in many individuals. A later genetic analysis associated a missense DCLRE1C variant with V-gene and J-gene trimming of TCR beta chains, and an independent cohort replicated the association. In a later analysis, over 15,000 TCR beta sequences were associated with specific HLA alleles at a false discovery rate of 0.05. In vitro tests confirmed that three of the cytomegalovirus-associated TCR beta chains recognize cytomegalovirus antigens. When HLA alleles, especially DR and DQ, strongly co-occurred, TCR associations were difficult to assign to individual alleles. Most CMV-associated TCR beta chains appeared to be HLA-restricted in a later analysis, and the HLA associations seemed to be driven largely by CMV exposure. In a later analysis, several top co-occurrence clusters were reported to appear linked to parvovirus B19, influenza, CMV and Epstein-Barr virus. Because some donors lacked HLA typing at each locus, the association tests relied only on the typed subset. Some IMGT-functional V segments, including TRBV6-2 and TRBV6-3, could not be distinguished by the 87-base-pair reads and were therefore excluded.

The germline V gene yields SGHVS for CDR1 and FQNEAQ for CDR2. Germline trimming amounts to 5 bases on V and 4 bases on J, with 6 as the count of junction bases outside the gene matches. From cysteine to phenylalanine, the CDR3 is 14 amino acids long. The kept DNA is CDR3 alone, 42 bases in frame from the first base. Notes on this clone: Which antigen it targets is not known. No much larger clone exists at a distance of one base, and base qualities are not known.

The cohort consisted of 600 to 750 healthy bone marrow donors. At the time of sampling, every cohort member was nominally healthy, though immune exposures that went unrecorded were likely present. The donor was CMV seronegative and was included in the group of hundreds of seronegative cohort members. A peripheral blood sample was provided by each donor, and peripheral blood mononuclear cells were used for TCR beta sequencing. The Qiagen DNeasy Blood Extraction Kit was used to extract genomic DNA from the blood cell samples. The library was made by the immunoSEQ multiplex PCR assay. For the multiplex PCR, a mixture combining 60 forward primers for TCR Vbeta segments and 13 reverse primers for TCR Jbeta segments was used. The CDR3 region of rearranged TCR beta genes was amplified from genomic DNA by a multiplex PCR assay. Amplified TCR beta libraries were sequenced as 87-base-pair reads on the Illumina HiSeq System. In the authors' own workflow: In a later analysis, 80 million or so unique TCR beta chains were counted across the approximately 640 repertoires, and roughly 9.9 million of these chains were shared by at least two donors. Raw reads were error-corrected and collapsed into unique sequences by a nearest-neighbor algorithm in which closely related sequences were merged to remove PCR and sequencing errors. CDR3 sequences were aligned to IMGT reference sequences to assign V, D and J gene segments. For a sequence to be retained, a match of at least six nucleotides to both a V gene segment and a J gene segment was required. A rearrangement was called productive if the CDR3 had no stop codons and remained in frame with V and J, and every other rearrangement was called non-productive. CDR3 was defined according to IMGT convention as the region running from the second conserved V-encoded cysteine to the conserved J-encoded phenylalanine. The earlier analysis of around 640 of the donors excluded sequences that lacked an unambiguous match to a single V gene segment. In an earlier analysis of some 590 of the donors, a V segment was called functional when productive rearrangements were above 56.7%, and segregating when the standard deviation between donors exceeded 5%. A statistical classification framework was built for diagnosing cytomegalovirus status from the catalog of TCR beta chain sequences. In a later analysis, V and J genes were assigned by comparing TCR nucleotide sequences against IMGT/GENE-DB human TR gene sequences. The TCRdist pipeline was used in a later analysis to assign CDR3 sequences and most-parsimonious VDJ recombination scenarios. A later analysis defined each TCR beta chain by its CDR3 amino acid sequence plus V-gene family, and excluded reads lacking a unique V-gene family. In a later analysis, fewer than 600 highly shared, low-generation-probability nucleotide sequences were removed to address suspected cross-contamination and a sequencing artifact. In a later analysis, a clonal expansion index for each public chain was calculated from normalized within-repertoire ranks of inferred template counts. A later analysis computed generation probabilities with a VDJ recombination model fitted to out-of-frame rearrangements, and checked the results against IGoR. In a later analysis, hypergeometric tests were used to score TCR-TCR, TCR-HLA and TCR-CMV co-occurrence, with a repertoire-size bias correction applied to TCR pairs. False discovery rates were estimated in a later analysis by permuting HLA or CMV assignments 20 times. In a later analysis, co-occurring TCRs were grouped with DBSCAN, and TCRdist sequence similarity was added when clustering was performed within HLA-allele-positive subsets. Repertoires with fewer than 30,000 or more than 120,000 public chains were left out of co-occurrence clustering, as were a handful of repertoires with anomalous nucleotide sharing. This immuneACCESS table, as held by TCRdb, lists in-frame sequences with V and J called but not all clones. Of the missing ones, under half trace to an unresolved V gene in checked studies; the others have no known cause. V and J calls and clone size come straight from that table; D and trimming were deduced from the DNA. The table for this sample lists fewer than 120,000 clones; approximately 83% of them were counted only once. The ten largest make up 1.5% to 2% of the sample.

Sequences were obtained from PBMCs. The TCR sequence derives from a man in his forties in good health and CMV-seronegative. In this chain, TRBV7-8 is recombined with TRBJ1-2; TRBD1 agrees with 8 junctional bases. The CDR3 region has the sequence CASSRRDRSYGYTF. The DNA sequence follows: TGTGCCAGCAGCCGCCGGGACAGGAGCTATGGCTACACCTTC.